Sequencing of this T cell receptor (beta chain) was carried out in a study of CD8 T cells in Susac syndrome. Random hexamers were used to reverse transcribe about 0.5 to 1 ug of RNA. The CDR3 of TCR beta was amplified by immunoSEQ multiplex PCR across 54 Vbeta and 13 Jbeta. MiXCR was run by TCRdb on the immunoSEQ multiplex PCR reads, yielding one entry per CDR3 protein. The table lists around 160,000 distinct CDR3 sequences, approximately 93% of them singletons, with approximately 0.094% in the top ten. The sequenced target, TCR beta, came from blood CD8+ and CD4+ T cells. The multiple sclerosis controls were treatment-naive patients affected by stable or active relapsing-remitting disease. Purification of the CD8+ and CD4+ T cells relied on negative isolation, and TEMRA cells underwent FACS enrichment. V lost 5 bases to trimming and J lost 0 bases; unmatched junction nucleotides: 2. Germline V gene data show CDR1 as MNHNY and CDR2 as SVGAGI (reference sequence). The CDR3 spans 14 residues.

Source material: CD4+ T cells from PBMCs. The origin of this receptor is a human donor with multiple sclerosis. The chain has TRBV6-6 and TRBJ1-1; TRBD1 aligns across 8 bases. The CDR3 protein is CASSPGGMNTEAFF. DNA of the CDR3: TGTGCCAGCAGTCCAGGGGGCATGAACACTGAAGCTTTCTTT.